This T cell receptor beta chain was identified during a study of blood T cell repertoires in COVID-19. J gave up 0 bases and V 2 bases, and 3 bases lay outside the gene matches. Per the germline V gene, CDR1 is MNHNS and CDR2 is SASEGT. The CDR3 sequence is 17 residues long. Methods used by the authors: Amplification of reference gene primers was used by the study to estimate nucleated cell counts. Sequencing was performed with immunoSEQ multiplex PCR; in TCRdb, only in-frame clones are kept and a portion is missing. That table gives V, J and clone size, and the DNA gave D and trimming. The sample gives 300,000 to 450,000 clones, about 88% of which show up once; 0.85% to 1.3% is in the top ten. This study enrolled people aged roughly 18 to 89 from 24 US geographic areas.

This clonotype originated in a woman aged 30 to 39 who had been exposed to COVID-19. The V gene is TRBV6-1, the J gene TRBJ2-3; 12 bases align to TRBD2. Material for sequencing was PBMCs or T cells enriched from blood (not recorded which). CDR3 region: CASSELAGGPSTDTQYF. The CDR3 region has the DNA TGTGCCAGCAGTGAACTAGCGGGGGGGCCTAGCACAGATACGCAGTATTTT.